The clone carrying this TCR beta chain was seen only a few times. Its antigen is undetermined. Methods used by the authors: As immunoSEQ supplied junction-only sequences (without quality scores), filtering differed. The protocol was immunoSEQ multiplex PCR, while the TCRdb copy is restricted to in-frame clones and leaves out a portion. D and trimming come from the DNA, and the V and J calls and clone size come from that table. The sample carries 730,000 or so clones, around 72% recorded once. The V and J ends lost 7 bases and 2 bases respectively, with 18 bases between them. Germline V lookup: CDR1 ENHRY, CDR2 SYGVKD. There are 15 residues in the CDR3. This entry is derived from a study of shared clonotypes between healthy human individuals. About the research overall: Every donor yielded three CD4 naive, three CD4 memory, two CD8 naive and one CD8 memory plate. Study observations and caveats: In the sorted subsets, rarefaction showed sequencing was incomplete despite large depth. Naive subsets typically showed greater estimated richness than memory subsets.

This TCR came from a woman aged 25-40 years in good health. The chain carries TRBV10-3 and TRBJ2-7, with a tentative D call TRBD2 (7 bases). The sample comprised memory CD4+ T cells sorted from blood. Subset noted: CD45RA-negative fraction. The CDR3 is CAITDSGGRAYEQYF. DNA for the CDR3: TGTGCCATCACAGATTCCGGGGGGCGAGCCTACGAGCAGTACTTC.